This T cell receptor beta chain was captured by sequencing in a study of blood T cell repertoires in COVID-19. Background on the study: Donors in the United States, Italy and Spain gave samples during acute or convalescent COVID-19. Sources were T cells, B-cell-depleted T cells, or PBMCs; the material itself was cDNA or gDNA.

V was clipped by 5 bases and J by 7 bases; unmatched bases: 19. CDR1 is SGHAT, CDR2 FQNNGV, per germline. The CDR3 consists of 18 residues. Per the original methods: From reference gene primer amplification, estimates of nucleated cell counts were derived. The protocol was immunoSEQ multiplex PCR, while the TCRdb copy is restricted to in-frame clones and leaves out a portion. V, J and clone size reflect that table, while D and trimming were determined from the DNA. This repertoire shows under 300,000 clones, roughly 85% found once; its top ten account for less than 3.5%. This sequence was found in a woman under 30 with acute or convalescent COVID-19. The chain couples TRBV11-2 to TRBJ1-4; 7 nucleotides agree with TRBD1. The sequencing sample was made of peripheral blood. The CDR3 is CASSQRNSGQVTGEKLFF. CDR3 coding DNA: TGTGCCAGCAGCCAACGCAACTCCGGACAGGTTACGGGTGAAAAACTGTTTTTT.